This passage covers 26 T cell receptor beta chains from one sample sequenced in a study of blood T cell repertoires in COVID-19. Method: immunoSEQ multiplex PCR; TCRdb's copy keeps in-frame clones and lacks some. Among approximately 31,000 clones listed, 91% were seen once. Sequencing used peripheral blood. The receptors were gathered from a man aged 60 to 75 with acute or convalescent COVID-19.

This clone showed up just once. The genes are TRBV7-3 and TRBJ2-2; 8 nucleotides align to TRBD1. J was trimmed by 3 bases and V by 5 bases; bases with no gene match: 2. Looked up from germline, CDR1 is SGHTA and CDR2 is FQGTGA. The CDR3 spans 14 residues. CDR3 coding DNA: TGTGCCAGCAGCCTGACAGGGGACACCGGGGAGCTGTTTTTT. Encoded protein: CASSLTGDTGELFF.

This clone was seen only once. This chain links TRBV28 with TRBJ2-3; 9 bases match TRBD1. With V trimmed by 3 bases and J by 3 bases, 7 bases remained unmatched. The CDR3 consists of 16 residues. Germline V CDR1 and CDR2: MDHEN, SYDVKM. CDR3 amino acids: CASSFSGQGWTDTQYF. CDR3 sequence (DNA): TGTGCCAGCAGTTTCTCGGGACAGGGATGGACAGATACGCAGTATTTT.

The chain employs TRBV3-1 (or the pseudogene TRBV3-2) and TRBJ1-6; 10 bases align to TRBD1. CDR3 length: 16 residues. Germline V gene lookup returns CDR1 LGHDT and CDR2 YNNKEL (reference sequence). V lost 6 bases, J lost 6 bases, and 8 bases stayed unmatched. The DNA of the CDR3 is TGTGCCAGCAGACATCTACGGACAGGGGGTAATTCACCCCTCCACTTT. Protein: CASRHLRTGGNSPLHF.

The CDR3 sequence: CASSPPPQGNEQFF. The CDR3 nucleotides are TGTGCCAGCTCACCGCCCCCTCAGGGGAATGAGCAGTTCTTC. This chain uses TRBV18 with TRBJ2-1, with D possibly TRBD1 on 6 matching bases. The CDR3 totals 14 residues. Germline CDR1 KGHSH, CDR2 LQKENI. V lost 3 bases and J lost 7, with 13 bases in between.

The rearrangement joins TRBV11-3 to TRBJ1-2, with 7 bases lining up with TRBD1. Germline V gives CDR1 SGHNT, CDR2 YENEEA. CDR3 length: 16 amino acids. V was pared by 6 bases and J by 1 base, with 11 bases of the junction left unmatched. The CDR3: CASSRRSGTVNYGYTF. The DNA of the CDR3 is TGTGCCAGCAGTAGGCGTTCCGGGACAGTTAACTATGGCTACACCTTC.

The chain employs TRBV7-2 and TRBJ2-5; 7 bases fit TRBD1. V lost 8 bases and J lost 1; bases outside the gene matches: 7. The CDR3 has 14 residues. The germline V gene encodes CDR1 SGHTA and CDR2 FQGNSA. The CDR3 protein is CASRQGGPQETQYF. The CDR3 DNA reads as TGTGCCAGCCGGCAAGGGGGCCCCCAAGAGACCCAGTACTTC.

Only one count was recorded for this clone. This chain connects TRBV7-9 to TRBJ1-1, with a tentative D call TRBD1 (6 bases). The CDR3 length is 12 residues. Germline CDR1 and CDR2: SEHNR and FQNEAQ (reference sequence). V lost 11 bases and J lost 7, with 17 bases in between. The CDR3 region has the DNA TGTGCCGGCGACAGGTACAATGGTGAAGCTTTCTTT. Translation: CAGDRYNGEAFF.

The CDR3 nucleotides read TGCGCCAGCAGCCCGCGGAGGAGCTCCTACAATGAGCAGTTCTTC. Its protein product is CASSPRRSSYNEQFF. The V and J genes are TRBV5-1 and TRBJ2-1; tentatively, D is TRBD2 (5 bases). The V end was cut by 4 bases, the J end by 0 bases, with 11 bases between. Germline V gives CDR1 SGHRS, CDR2 YFSETQ. This CDR3 has 15 amino acids.

This chain uses TRBV5-4 with TRBJ1-1; 9 bases are shared with TRBD1. The germline gives CDR1 SGHNT, CDR2 YYREEE (reference sequence). The CDR3 consists of 16 residues. Losses at the gene ends were 0 bases for V and 0 bases for J; bases not matched to a gene: 3. CDR3 DNA: TGTGCCAGCAGCTTGGCCAGGACAGGGGTGAACACTGAAGCTTTCTTT. This codes for CASSLARTGVNTEAFF.

V usage is TRBV7-2 and J usage is TRBJ2-1; D is perhaps TRBD1 (6 bases). The V gene's germline CDR1 is SGHTA and CDR2 FQGNSA. This CDR3 has 15 amino acids. V dropped 1 base and J dropped 10 bases, with 17 bases sitting between them. CDR3 protein: CASSLDGGRLKEQFF. The DNA for the CDR3 is TGTGCCAGCAGCTTAGATGGGGGCCGCCTGAAGGAGCAGTTCTTC. Full variable domain (rest looked up from reference TRBV7-2 and TRBJ2-1): GAGVSQSPSNKVTEKGKDVELRCDPISGHTALYWYRQSLGQGLEFLIYFQGNSAPDKSGLPSDRFSAERTGGSVSTLTIQRTQQEDSAVYLCASSLDGGRLKEQFFGPGTRLTVL.

This chain links TRBV6-5 with TRBJ1-4; tentatively, D is TRBD1 (5 bases). Per the germline V gene, CDR1 is MNHEY and CDR2 is SVGAGI. The CDR3 has 13 residues. V lost 6 bases, J lost 4 bases, and 9 bases lay in between. Here the CDR3 DNA reads TGTGCCAGCAGACCGGGACTTAATGAAAAACTGTTTTTT. Translated: CASRPGLNEKLFF.

This chain joins TRBV2 and TRBJ2-2, with D possibly matching TRBD1 (6 bases). This CDR3 contains 12 residues. CDR1 and CDR2 (germline): SNHLY, FYNNEI. Trimming took off 4 bases at V and 11 bases at J, with 11 bases between the two ends. The CDR3 nucleotides are TGTGCCAGCAGTGTACAGGGAATAGAGCTGTTTTTT. The encoded protein is CASSVQGIELFF.

The V and J genes are TRBV6-2 or TRBV6-3 and TRBJ2-5, with a weak D call TRBD1 (5 bases). Germline V CDR1 and CDR2: MNHEY, SVGEGT. The CDR3 contains 15 residues. V lost 2 bases and J lost 6, with 16 bases in between. DNA for the CDR3: TGTGCCAGCAGTTACCTAGGACAAGGGCCAAAGACCCAGTACTTC. It specifies CASSYLGQGPKTQYF.

The chain employs TRBV24-1 and TRBJ1-2; TRBD1 agrees at 8 bases. Per germline, CDR1 KGHDR and CDR2 SFDVKD. Trimming took 4 bases from V and 3 from J; bases not matched to a gene: 6. This CDR3 spans 15 amino acids. Here the CDR3 reads CATSDPKTGDYGYTF. CDR3 bases: TGTGCCACCAGTGACCCTAAGACAGGGGACTATGGCTACACCTTC.

The rearrangement uses TRBV2 and TRBJ2-2; D call uncertain. From germline, CDR1 is SNHLY and CDR2 FYNNEI. This CDR3 contains 12 residues. With 5 bases removed from V and 2 bases from J, the gap between germline ends came to 3 bases. The CDR3 nucleotides are TGTGCCAGCAGTACTAACACCGGGGAGCTGTTTTTT. It is translated as CASSTNTGELFF.

The chain carries TRBV6-5 and TRBJ2-2, with D tentatively TRBD2 (5 bases). From germline, CDR1 is MNHEY and CDR2 SVGAGI. The CDR3 loop spans 15 amino acids. V lost 7 bases, J lost 3 bases, and 15 bases lay in between. In nucleotides, the CDR3 is TGTGCCAGCAAAGTCGAGGGAGTTGACACCGGGGAGCTGTTTTTT. This sequence encodes CASKVEGVDTGELFF.

The chain has TRBV7-2 and TRBJ2-7; a weak D match, TRBD2 (6 bases). Deletions cut 0 bases from V and 7 bases from J, with 16 bases between. Germline CDR1 and CDR2: SGHTA and FQGNSA. The CDR3 has 15 amino acids. CDR3 in DNA: TGTGCCAGCAGCTTAGCGCTAAATGCGGGACGGGAGCAGTACTTC. It is translated as CASSLALNAGREQYF.

J is TRBJ1-2 and V is TRBV4-3; D is unclear. This CDR3 is built from 14 residues. V shed 2 bases and J shed 8 bases, with 15 bases lying between them. The germline gives CDR1 LGHNA, CDR2 YSLEER. The CDR3 region has the DNA TGCGCCAGCAGCCAACAGAGGGCGTCGGAGGGCTACACCTTC. Translating gives CASSQQRASEGYTF.

The chain uses TRBV7-8 and TRBJ1-3; the match to TRBD1 covers 7 bases. V shed 1 base and J 4 bases; nucleotides not matched to a gene: 4. CDR1 and CDR2 (germline): SGHVS, FQNEAQ. This CDR3 is 15 amino acids long. The chain's CDR3 is CASSLEGARGNTIYF. The DNA of the CDR3 is TGTGCCAGCAGCTTAGAGGGGGCGCGAGGAAACACCATATATTTT.

The chain couples TRBV5-1 to TRBJ2-5; TRBD1 matches 10 bases. The V gene end was trimmed by 6 bases and the J gene end by 2 bases; junction bases not matched to a gene: 4. Germline CDR1 reads SGHRS; CDR2 reads YFSETQ. This CDR3 region has 14 residues. In DNA form, the CDR3 reads TGCGCCAGCAACCGGGACAGGGGACAAGAGACCCAGTACTTC. As protein: CASNRDRGQETQYF.

The V gene is TRBV7-6, the J gene TRBJ1-1; TRBD1 aligns across 9 bases. V shed 1 base and J 0 bases; nucleotides not matched to a gene: 6. CDR1 SGHVS and CDR2 FNYEAQ come from the germline V gene. The CDR3 totals 17 residues. The CDR3 DNA reads as TGTGCCAGCAGCTTAGGGGACAGGGTCCCCGTGAACACTGAAGCTTTCTTT. Translating gives CASSLGDRVPVNTEAFF.

Note on this clone: The same CDR3 arises from other DNA sequences in this sample as well. The rearrangement joins TRBV11-2 to TRBJ2-2; TRBD2 matches at 7 bases. CDR1 is SGHAT and CDR2 is FQNNGV in the germline V gene. This CDR3 is built from 15 residues. The V segment lost 5 bases and the J segment 1 base; nucleotides outside the gene matches: 4. CDR3 protein: CASSPRGRNTGELFF. In DNA form, the CDR3 reads TGTGCCAGCAGCCCCCGCGGGAGGAACACCGGGGAGCTGTTTTTT.

With respect to this clone: This same CDR3 is encoded by further DNA sequences in the sample. The V gene is TRBV5-6, the J gene TRBJ1-1; no clear D. There are 13 residues in the CDR3. Between the trimmed V and J ends, which lost 2 bases and 1 base, there was a span of 6 bases. In germline, CDR1 is SGHDT, CDR2 YYEEEE. The CDR3 nucleotides are TGTGCCAGCAGCTTAGGAGGGAACACTGAAGCTTTCTTT. Amino acids: CASSLGGNTEAFF.

The chain is built from TRBV7-2 and TRBJ2-7, with a possible D match to TRBD2 (6 bases). The V end lost 2 bases, the J end lost 4 bases, and 24 bases lay between the germline ends. This CDR3 region has 18 residues. The germline V gene has CDR1 SGHTA and CDR2 FQGNSA. CDR3 nucleotide sequence: TGTGCCAGCAGCTTAACTATCGAGGGAGGACCCAATAAATACGAGCAGTACGTC. It specifies CASSLTIEGGPNKYEQYV.

This chain's CDR3 is CASRGTYEQFF. The CDR3 nucleotides read TGTGCCAGCAGGGGGACTTATGAGCAGTTCTTC. The rearrangement links TRBV2 to TRBJ2-1; a weak D match, TRBD2 (6 bases). V lost 6 bases to trimming and J lost 8 bases, with 8 bases between them. The CDR3 loop spans 11 amino acids. Germline CDR1 is SNHLY and CDR2 is FYNNEI.

The chain joins TRBV5-5 to TRBJ1-1; 7 bases map to TRBD1. The germline gives CDR1 SGHKS, CDR2 YYEKEE (reference sequence). With 2 bases clipped from V and 2 bases from J, the junction kept 9 bases outside the gene matches. The CDR3 has 16 amino acids. CDR3 bases: TGTGCCAGCAGCTTCGGCTTTAGAGGGGGCAACACTGAAGCTTTCTTT. This codes for CASSFGFRGGNTEAFF.